The 23 T cell receptor beta chains reported below all come from one sample, sequenced in a study of human T cells and chemical hapten exposure. This sample's time point: pre-sensitization, week 0. The treatment was: therapeutic diphenylcyclopropenone sensitization with weekly scalp DPC. TCRdb processed the RACE reads anew with MiXCR; each CDR3 protein has one entry. This sample has some 300,000 distinct CDR3 sequences, with around 5.5% found just once. Here the sequenced sample was whole blood, taken in connection with sensitization to the hapten diphenylcyclopropenone (DPC). The source of these receptors is a young woman with alopecia areata. Some clones in this sample may be carry-over from other donors' samples.

This clonotype was seen a handful of times. The chain is built from TRBV6-5 and TRBJ2-1; D is uncertain. Trimming pared 2 bases from V and 0 bases from J, leaving 11 bases between. The germline gives CDR1 MNHEY, CDR2 SVGAGI. This CDR3 region has 16 residues. The CDR3 sequence is CASSYLSRSSYNEQFF. CDR3 in DNA: TGTGCCAGCAGTTACCTCTCCAGGAGCTCCTACAATGAGCAGTTCTTC.

This clonotype was counted only a few times. The rearrangement joins TRBV11-3 to TRBJ2-5, with 12 bases lining up with TRBD2. Germline V gene data show CDR1 as SGHNT and CDR2 as YENEEA. The CDR3 spans 16 residues. Unmatched junction bases numbered 6, after V lost 5 bases and J lost 2 bases. CDR3 DNA: TGTGCCAGCAGCCGTGGACTAGCGGGGATGCAAGAGACCCAGTACTTC. Protein sequence: CASSRGLAGMQETQYF.

The rearrangement uses TRBV10-3 and TRBJ1-5; unclear D gene. V shed 0 bases and J shed 7 bases, with 13 bases lying between them. CDR3 length: 15 amino acids. Germline V gene data show CDR1 as ENHRY and CDR2 as SYGVKD. DNA of the CDR3: TGTGCCATCAGTGAGTCGGTTGGGCGGGAGCAGCCCCAGCATTTT. Translation: CAISESVGREQPQHF.

This clonotype was counted ten times or more. The junction departs from germline at one end; a sequencing error may be responsible. Here the CDR3 DNA reads TGTGCCAGCAGCTTTGGAGATACGCAGTATTTT. Its translation is CASSFGDTQYF. The V call is TRBV5-1, the J call TRBJ2-3, with no clear D. The CDR3 has 11 residues. Germline V gene data show CDR1 as SGHRS and CDR2 as YFSETQ.

This clonotype showed up many times. The chain is built from TRBV7-8 and TRBJ2-1; TRBD2 matches at 9 bases. The CDR3 extends over 16 amino acids. Germline CDR1 is SGHVS and CDR2 is FQNEAQ. After removal of 4 bases from V and 8 bases from J, the junction contained 12 bases not matched to a gene. CDR3 protein: CASSYSLRGGGYEQFF. For the CDR3, the DNA is TGTGCCAGCAGCTACAGCCTTCGCGGGGGGGGATATGAGCAGTTCTTC.

This clonotype was recorded many times. The chain is built from TRBV20-1 and TRBJ1-2; the match to TRBD1 covers 9 bases. The germline V gene encodes CDR1 DFQATT and CDR2 SNEGSKA (reference sequence). J gave up 8 bases and V 6 bases, and 13 bases lay outside the gene matches. This CDR3 spans 14 amino acids. The CDR3 nucleotides are TGCAGTGCCCGTATTCGGACAGGGGTTGGGGGCTACACCTTC. Amino acids: CSARIRTGVGGYTF.

DNA for the CDR3: TGTGCCAGCAACAACCGGGCGGAGGGAGATACGCAGTATTTT. Its translation is CASNNRAEGDTQYF. This chain joins TRBV5-4 and TRBJ2-3; a possible D gene is TRBD2 (6 bases). Germline CDR1 reads SGHNT; CDR2 reads YYREEE (reference sequence). V lost 6 bases to trimming and J lost 5 bases, with 16 bases between them. This CDR3 has 14 residues.

V and J are TRBV5-6 and TRBJ1-5; TRBD1 aligns across 8 bases. This CDR3 has 17 residues. The germline V gene has CDR1 SGHDT and CDR2 YYEEEE. With 1 base clipped from V and 3 bases from J, the junction kept 9 bases outside the gene matches. CDR3 in amino acids: CASSLTPGGADNQPQHF. Written as DNA, the CDR3 is TGTGCCAGCAGCTTGACGCCAGGGGGCGCGGACAATCAGCCCCAGCATTTT.

At least ten counts were recorded for this clonotype. The genes are TRBV5-1 and TRBJ2-5, with a possible D match to TRBD1 (6 bases). The CDR3 runs to 18 residues. Trimming took 2 bases from V and 2 from J, leaving 22 bases between them. The germline V gene encodes CDR1 SGHRS and CDR2 YFSETQ. CDR3 region: CASSFGSPLRGNQETQYF. CDR3 nucleotide sequence: TGCGCCAGCAGCTTTGGTTCGCCCCTCAGGGGAAATCAAGAGACCCAGTACTTC.

V and J are TRBV20-1 and TRBJ2-3, with TRBD2 identical over 9 bases. Trimming took 6 bases from V and 4 from J; bases not matched to a gene: 14. The CDR3 is 16 amino acids. The germline CDR1 and CDR2 sequences are DFQATT and SNEGSKA (reference sequence). The CDR3 DNA reads TGCAGTGCCACCCTCCCCGGCGGGGGGGCTGCAGATACGCAGTATTTT. The encoded protein is CSATLPGGGAADTQYF.

This clonotype was observed at least ten times. V is TRBV12-3 or TRBV12-4 and J is TRBJ1-1; 8 positions match TRBD1. The CDR3 length is 13 residues. The V gene end was trimmed by 6 bases and the J gene end by 5 bases; junction bases not matched to a gene: 5. The CDR3 DNA reads as TGTGCCAGCAGACCCACAGGGGGGACTGAAGCTTTCTTT. This sequence encodes CASRPTGGTEAFF.

V and J are TRBV5-1 and TRBJ1-6, with a possible D match to TRBD1 (5 bases). V was cut by 5 bases and J by 8 bases, with 17 bases left in between. Germline CDR1 SGHRS, CDR2 YFSETQ. This CDR3 contains 15 residues. In DNA, the CDR3 is TGCGCCAGCAGTGAGCGGCAGGGCGTGGATTCACCCCTCCACTTT. This translates into CASSERQGVDSPLHF.

With regard to this clonotype: This may come from a read error, since a much larger clone is one base off. The rearrangement uses TRBV6-4 and TRBJ2-1; D might be TRBD2 (6 bases). CDR3 length: 15 amino acids. Germline loops: CDR1 MRHNA, CDR2 SNTAGT. The CDR3 DNA sequence: TGTGCCAACAGTGCCCTAGCGATGGCACTCAATGAGCAGTTCTTC. This sequence encodes CANSALAMALNEQFF.

This clonotype was observed a few times. In DNA form, the CDR3 reads TGCGCCAGCAGCTTGGTCCCAGCTAATAGAGAGCAGTTCTTC. Translation: CASSLVPANREQFF. The chain employs TRBV5-1 and TRBJ2-1; D call uncertain. Germline V gives CDR1 SGHRS, CDR2 YFSETQ. V lost 0 bases to trimming and J lost 10 bases, with 14 bases between them. This CDR3 has 14 amino acids.

This clonotype was seen ten or more times. The chain has TRBV6-5 and TRBJ2-3; 11 bases agree with TRBD2. Germline V lookup: CDR1 MNHEY, CDR2 SVGAGI. J lost 0 bases, V lost 7 bases, and 3 bases had no gene match. This CDR3 has 15 amino acids. The CDR3 DNA reads TGTGCCAGCAATAGACTAGCGGGGAGCACAGATACGCAGTATTTT. Translated, it gives CASNRLAGSTDTQYF.

This clonotype was picked up a small number of times. The chain has TRBV20-1 and TRBJ2-7; possibly TRBD1 or TRBD2 for D (5 bases each). V dropped 4 bases and J dropped 5 bases, with 15 bases sitting between them. CDR3 length: 13 amino acids. CDR1 and CDR2 (germline): DFQATT, SNEGSKA (reference sequence). The DNA for the CDR3 is TGCAGTGCTATTGGAATAGCGACAGACGAGCAGTACTTC. The encoded protein is CSAIGIATDEQYF.

The chain is built from TRBV29-1 and TRBJ2-1, with 8 bases that match TRBD1. This CDR3 is 14 amino acids long. V shed 7 bases, J shed 2 bases, and the junction held 7 bases outside the gene matches. CDR1 and CDR2 from the germline V gene are SQVTM and ANQGSEA. CDR3 nucleotides: TGCAGCGCAAACAGGGGGATCACCTACAATGAGCAGTTCTTC. Its translation is CSANRGITYNEQFF.

This clonotype was seen a few times. The V gene is TRBV25-1, the J gene TRBJ1-3; TRBD1 matches at 11 bases. This CDR3 spans 16 amino acids. J gave up 3 bases and V 2 bases, and 3 bases lay outside the gene matches. The germline V gene encodes CDR1 MGHDK and CDR2 SYGVNS. The CDR3 sequence: CASSEPGTGGGNTIYF. CDR3 in DNA: TGTGCCAGCAGTGAACCCGGGACAGGGGGTGGAAACACCATATATTTT.

This clonotype has a count of ten or more. V is TRBV24-1 and J is TRBJ2-1; 8 positions match TRBD2. After removal of 1 base from V and 10 bases from J, the junction contained 17 bases not matched to a gene. Germline CDR1 and CDR2: KGHDR and SFDVKD. There are 18 residues in the CDR3. The CDR3 sequence is CATSDFGTATSAVGEQFF. CDR3 DNA sequence: TGTGCCACCAGTGATTTTGGAACGGCGACTAGCGCCGTAGGCGAGCAGTTCTTC.

This clonotype appeared many times. This chain uses TRBV7-9 with TRBJ2-3; D is possibly TRBD2 (6 bases). Looked up from germline, CDR1 is SEHNR and CDR2 is FQNEAQ (reference sequence). The CDR3 is made up of 15 amino acids. V lost 4 bases to trimming and J lost 4 bases, with 15 bases between them. Here the CDR3 reads CASSSRLEAADTQYF. In DNA form, the CDR3 reads TGTGCCAGCAGCTCGAGACTAGAAGCGGCAGATACGCAGTATTTT.

This chain uses TRBV6-5 with TRBJ2-5; 7 bases align to TRBD2. The CDR3 runs 16 residues. The germline V gene encodes CDR1 MNHEY and CDR2 SVGAGI. Unmatched junction bases numbered 12, after V lost 2 bases and J lost 6 bases. CDR3 in amino acids: CASSYEGGSRRQTQYF. CDR3 DNA sequence: TGTGCCAGCAGTTACGAGGGAGGGTCCCGACGACAGACCCAGTACTTC.

CDR3 nucleotides: TGTGCCAGCAGTGCCCAGGGGGCTCAGCCCCAGCATTTT. This encodes CASSAQGAQPQHF. The V and J genes are TRBV7-9 and TRBJ1-5; 8 bases are shared with TRBD1. Per the germline V gene, CDR1 is SEHNR and CDR2 is FQNEAQ (reference sequence). Germline trimming cut 6 bases from V and 6 bases from J; bases unmatched to any gene: 4. The CDR3 contains 13 residues.

This clonotype was counted a few times. The rearrangement links TRBV28 to TRBJ2-2; maybe TRBD1 (6 bases). Germline assignment: CDR1 MDHEN and CDR2 SYDVKM. This CDR3 is 12 amino acids long. V was clipped by 9 bases and J by 14 bases, with 19 bases between them. The CDR3 coding sequence is TGTGCCAGTACGGAGGACAGTAGAAATCTGTTTTTT. It translates to CASTEDSRNLFF.